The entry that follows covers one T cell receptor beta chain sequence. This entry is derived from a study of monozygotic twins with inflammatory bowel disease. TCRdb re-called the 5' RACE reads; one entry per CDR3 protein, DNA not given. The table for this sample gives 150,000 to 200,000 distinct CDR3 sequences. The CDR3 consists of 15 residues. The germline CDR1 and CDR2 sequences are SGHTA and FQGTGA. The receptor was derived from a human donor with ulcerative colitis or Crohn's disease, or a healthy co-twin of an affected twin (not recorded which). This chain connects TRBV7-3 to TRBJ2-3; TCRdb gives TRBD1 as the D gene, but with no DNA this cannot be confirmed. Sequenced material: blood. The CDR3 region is CASSPGGHRTDTQYF.